A selection of T cell receptor beta chains follows, all from one sample in a study of cytomegalovirus exposure and HLA in healthy donors. Profiling relied on immunoSEQ multiplex PCR, and the TCRdb table lists in-frame clones only, not all of them. The sample lists about 130,000 clones, under 80% occurring once. What was sequenced was PBMCs. These receptors were collected from a man aged 18-30 years in good health and CMV-seropositive. The CDR3 runs from the conserved cysteine through the conserved F or W. Each record gives: J gene, D gene, V gene, clone size, CDR3 protein, CDR3 DNA. D genes are given only for firm matches. Some rows mark clone size as missing; the rest say once, few, many or name a class of expanded clone.

TRBJ2-7,TRBD2,TRBV30,.,CACSLGLAGGAHYEQYF,TGTGCCTGCTCCTTGGGGCTAGCGGGAGGAGCACACTACGAGCAGTACTTC
TRBJ2-3,.,TRBV28,.,CASSHRGQTF,TGTGCCAGCAGCCACCGAGGACAGACTTTT
TRBJ2-7,TRBD1,TRBV10-2,.,CASSEANRGRTYEQYF,TGCGCCAGCAGTGAGGCAAACAGGGGGCGTACCTACGAGCAGTACTTC
TRBJ2-3,.,TRBV5-1,.,CASSLGRYTDTQYF,TGCGCCAGCAGCTTGGGCAGATACACAGATACGCAGTATTTT
TRBJ2-2,TRBD1,TRBV4-1,.,CASSQRGTGDYTGELFF,TGCGCCAGCAGCCAACGAGGGACAGGTGATTACACCGGGGAGCTGTTTTTT
TRBJ2-2,.,TRBV7-8,.,CASSLRGGITGELFF,TGTGCCAGCAGCTTAAGGGGGGGGATTACCGGGGAGCTGTTTTTT
TRBJ1-2,TRBD1,TRBV5-1,.,CASSLAGTGGWGYTF,TGCGCCAGCAGCTTGGCCGGGACAGGGGGCTGGGGCTACACCTTC
TRBJ2-5,.,TRBV7-9,.,CASSLVEGMTQYF,TGTGCCAGCAGCTTAGTGGAGGGGATGACCCAGTACTTC
TRBJ2-5,.,TRBV10-2,.,CASTSLTGGETQYF,TGCGCCAGCACTTCCCTTACAGGCGGAGAGACCCAGTACTTC
TRBJ1-1,.,TRBV7-9,.,CASSERSNTEAFF,TGTGCCAGCAGCGAAAGGAGTAACACTGAAGCTTTCTTT
TRBJ2-1,TRBD2,TRBV9,.,CASSTRLAGGQNEQFF,TGTGCCAGCAGCACCCGACTAGCGGGGGGGCAAAATGAGCAGTTCTTC
TRBJ2-7,TRBD2,TRBV19,.,CATREGPAFFF,TGTGCCACCCGGGAGGGACCTGCGTTTTTCTTC
TRBJ1-5,TRBD1,TRBV29-1,.,CSTSGTGGDQPQHF,TGCAGCACTTCCGGGACAGGAGGGGATCAGCCCCAGCATTTT
TRBJ2-5,.,TRBV19,.,CASSIAETQYF,TGTGCCAGTAGTATAGCGGAGACCCAGTACTTC
TRBJ2-7,.,TRBV27,.,CASSLFQMGEIKDLDF,TGTGCCAGCAGTTTATTTCAGATGGGCGAAATAAAGGACTTGGACTTC
TRBJ2-3,TRBD2,TRBV11-2,.,CASSRGGGSEGTQYF,TGTGCCAGCAGCCGGGGGGGCGGGAGTGAGGGTACGCAGTATTTT
TRBJ2-7,TRBD1,TRBV6-5,.,CASSYSTGQLSYEQYF,TGTGCCAGCAGTTACTCGACGGGACAGCTTTCCTACGAGCAGTACTTC
TRBJ2-1,TRBD1,TRBV9,.,CASSKGQDYNEQFF,TGTGCCAGCAGCAAGGGACAGGATTACAATGAGCAGTTCTTC
TRBJ1-1,TRBD1,TRBV7-2,.,CASSLGDSINTEAFF,TGTGCCAGCAGCTTAGGGGACAGTATAAACACTGAAGCTTTCTTT
TRBJ2-1,.,TRBV11-2,.,CASSSLSSFNEQFF,TGTGCCAGCAGCTCCCTAAGCTCTTTCAATGAGCAGTTCTTC
TRBJ1-5,TRBD1,TRBV6-4,.,CASSAGTGGSGNQPQHF,TGTGCCAGCAGTGCTGGGACAGGGGGTAGTGGCAATCAGCCCCAGCATTTT
TRBJ2-1,.,TRBV6-1,.,CASSEYEGGTYNEQFF,TGTGCCAGCAGTGAGTACGAGGGTGGTACCTACAATGAGCAGTTCTTC
TRBJ2-7,TRBD1,TRBV6-5,.,CASRSYDRDYEQYF,TGTGCCAGCAGATCTTATGACAGGGACTACGAGCAGTACTTC
TRBJ1-4,TRBD1,TRBV7-9,.,CASSLGDRVNEKLFF,TGTGCCAGCAGCTTAGGAGACAGGGTTAATGAAAAACTGTTTTTT
TRBJ2-2,TRBD1,TRBV15,.,CATSRDFGQGATGELFF,TGTGCCACCAGCAGAGATTTTGGGCAGGGGGCTACCGGGGAGCTGTTTTTT
TRBJ2-5,.,TRBV20-1,.,CSAPRGTQYF,TGCAGTGCACCCAGGGGGACCCAGTACTTC
TRBJ2-2,.,TRBV14,few,CASSQGFGGGELFF,TGTGCCAGCAGCCAAGGATTTGGCGGCGGGGAGCTGTTTTTT
TRBJ2-1,TRBD2,TRBV19,.,CASRPPGLYNEQFF,TGTGCCAGTAGACCCCCGGGACTATACAATGAGCAGTTCTTC
TRBJ1-1,.,TRBV28,once,CASTGAGWNTEAFF,TGTGCCAGCACTGGGGCAGGGTGGAACACTGAAGCTTTCTTT
TRBJ1-1,.,TRBV27,.,CASSLIRDTEAFF,TGTGCCAGCAGTTTAATCCGGGACACTGAAGCTTTCTTT
TRBJ2-1,TRBD2,TRBV6-4,.,CASSDPGLAVNEQFF,TGTGCCAGCAGTGATCCGGGACTAGCAGTCAATGAGCAGTTCTTC
TRBJ1-1,.,TRBV6-5,.,CASRRGGDTEAFF,TGTGCCAGCAGGAGGGGGGGGGACACTGAAGCTTTCTTT
TRBJ1-5,TRBD1,TRBV7-9,.,CAWGTGGNQPQHF,TGTGCCTGGGGGACAGGGGGCAATCAGCCCCAGCATTTT
TRBJ1-5,TRBD1,TRBV18,.,CASSPLFPGQGEGPQHF,TGTGCCAGCTCACCACTGTTTCCGGGACAGGGTGAAGGGCCCCAGCATTTT